One sample yielded the 13 T cell receptor beta chains listed below, sequenced in a study of tumor-infiltrating lymphocytes in localized non-small cell lung cancer. The method was immunoSEQ multiplex PCR; TCRdb's version includes in-frame clones alone and lacks a portion of them. The table records some 7,100 clones, around 80% of them present only once. The sequencing sample was made of uninvolved lung tissue not adjacent to the tumor. All receptors derive from a human donor with non-small cell lung cancer.

This sequence joins TRBV29-1 and TRBJ2-2; D gene unclear. The CDR3 has 16 amino acids. Germline CDR1 and CDR2: SQVTM and ANQGSEA. The V end lost 6 bases, the J end lost 1 base, and 18 bases lay between the germline ends. CDR3 DNA sequence: TGCAGCGTCCAGCCCTCCGCGCCAATGAACACCGGGGAGCTGTTTTTT. It translates to CSVQPSAPMNTGELFF.

In its sample, this clone was seen once. CDR3 nucleotides: TGTGCCAGCAGCTTAGTAGTAGTGGGACCTGAGCAGTTCTTC. This translates into CASSLVVVGPEQFF. The chain couples TRBV7-2 to TRBJ2-1, with D perhaps being TRBD1 or TRBD2 (5 bases each). Germline assignment: CDR1 SGHTA and CDR2 FQGNSA. CDR3 length: 14 amino acids. Between the trimmed V and J ends, which lost 1 base and 9 bases, there was a span of 13 bases.

The chain couples TRBV5-5 to TRBJ1-5; D unresolved. V lost 4 bases and J lost 6, with 11 bases in between. Germline CDR1 is SGHKS and CDR2 is YYEKEE (reference sequence). The CDR3 is 13 amino acids. The CDR3, as DNA: TGTGCCAGCAGCCCATTGGGAGGTCAGCCCCAGCATTTT. This sequence encodes CASSPLGGQPQHF.

In DNA form, the CDR3 reads TGTGCCAGCAGTTACAGGCAATCCCAAGAGACCCAGTACTTC. Protein sequence: CASSYRQSQETQYF. This rearrangement joins TRBV6-5 to TRBJ2-5; no definite D call. The CDR3 is made up of 14 amino acids. Trimming removed 2 bases from V and 1 base from J, with 8 bases in between. Germline assignment: CDR1 MNHEY and CDR2 SVGAGI.

The rearrangement uses TRBV28 and TRBJ1-3; no reliable D call. Germline-derived CDR1 and CDR2 are MDHEN and SYDVKM. V was pared by 2 bases and J by 5 bases, with 7 bases between. This CDR3 is 13 amino acids long. CDR3 sequence reads: CASSLPRRNTIYF. In nucleotides, the CDR3 is TGTGCCAGCAGTTTACCCCGCCGAAACACCATATATTTT.

The V and J genes are TRBV6-6 and TRBJ1-2; D is unresolved. Trimming pared 6 bases from V and 5 bases from J, leaving 16 bases between. The CDR3 is 14 amino acids. The V gene's germline CDR1 is MNHNY and CDR2 SVGAGI (reference sequence). The CDR3 coding sequence is TGTGCCAGCAGCCCGCCGATGGTCGGTTATGGCTACACCTTC. Its translation: CASSPPMVGYGYTF.

This chain connects TRBV27 to TRBJ1-1, with 7 nucleotides matching TRBD1. The V segment lost 6 bases and the J segment 5 bases; nucleotides outside the gene matches: 18. CDR1 is MNHEY and CDR2 is SMNVEV in the germline V gene (reference sequence). The CDR3 loop spans 17 amino acids. The CDR3 bases are TGTGCCAGCAGCATGTTCACGGGGAGGGGGCGCGGTACTGAAGCTTTCTTT. Translating it yields CASSMFTGRGRGTEAFF.

The chain links TRBV7-2 to TRBJ1-6; 9 positions agree with TRBD1. CDR1 SGHTA and CDR2 FQGNSA come from the germline V gene. This CDR3 comprises 15 residues. V was pared by 5 bases and J by 9 bases, with 8 bases of the junction left unmatched. This CDR3 reads CASSPRTGEVSPLHF. In nucleotides, the CDR3 is TGTGCCAGCAGCCCACGGACAGGGGAGGTTTCACCCCTCCACTTT.

In its sample, this clone was seen once. The chain has TRBV7-3 and TRBJ2-7, with 9 bases lining up with TRBD1. V lost 3 bases to trimming and J lost 4 bases; unmatched junction nucleotides: 7. CDR3 length: 15 residues. The germline CDR1 and CDR2 sequences are SGHTA and FQGTGA. The CDR3, as DNA: TGTGCCAGCAGCTTCGGGACAGGGAGTGATTACGAGCAGTACTTC. Translated, it gives CASSFGTGSDYEQYF.

The chain uses TRBV5-1 and TRBJ2-3, with 8 bases matching TRBD2. The V gene's germline CDR1 is SGHRS and CDR2 YFSETQ. V lost 3 bases and J lost 2; bases outside the gene matches: 5. The CDR3 has 15 amino acids. CDR3 sequence reads: CASSSAGGLTDTQYF. The CDR3, as DNA: TGCGCCAGCAGCTCCGCGGGAGGCCTCACAGATACGCAGTATTTT.

This clone is labeled large (0.1 to 1%). This rearrangement joins TRBV19 to TRBJ2-7, with a possible D match to TRBD2 (5 bases). V was cut by 6 bases and J by 1 base, with 16 bases left in between. The CDR3 covers 15 residues. Germline CDR1 is LNHDA and CDR2 is SQIVND (reference sequence). CDR3 region: CASSSNDPGSYEQYF. CDR3 coding DNA: TGTGCCAGTAGCTCAAATGACCCGGGGTCCTACGAGCAGTACTTC.

V is TRBV5-1 and J is TRBJ2-7, with 9 positions matching TRBD1. Germline V lookup: CDR1 SGHRS, CDR2 YFSETQ. V gave up 5 bases and J gave up 4 bases; unmatched junction bases: 4. The CDR3 extends over 13 amino acids. Here the CDR3 DNA reads TGCGCCAGCAGAGGTGACAGGGGGTACGAGCAGTACTTC. Protein product: CASRGDRGYEQYF.

This clone was found once. The chain uses TRBV28 and TRBJ2-1; D is ambiguous. CDR1 MDHEN and CDR2 SYDVKM come from the germline V gene. V was trimmed by 7 bases and J by 13 bases, leaving 23 bases between them. This CDR3 has 14 amino acids. The CDR3 loop is CASTPLVGLPDQFF. The DNA of the CDR3 is TGTGCCAGCACCCCCTTAGTGGGTCTACCCGATCAGTTCTTC.